Given below is one T cell receptor (beta chain) in context. The antigen remains unidentified. These data are taken from a study of beta chain features in type 1 diabetes. Study-level findings and limits: A moderate, significant TCRB CDR3 shortening appeared in type 1 diabetes across four CD4+ subsets.

V lost 2 bases and J lost 4; bases outside the gene matches: 1. The CDR3 totals 16 residues. The germline gives CDR1 SEHNR, CDR2 FQNEAQ (reference sequence). All of the isolated RNA was reverse transcribed, so expressed TCRB transcripts were sequenced. Libraries were prepared by immunoSEQ multiplex PCR; TCRdb keeps only in-frame clonotypes and omits some of them. This table holds about 340,000 clones, approximately 12% found once. The chain is built from TRBV7-9 and TRBJ2-2; TRBD2 agrees at 13 bases. The sequencing input was naive CD4+ T cells from blood. The clonotype comes from a woman younger than 35 with type 1 diabetes. CDR3 in amino acids: CASSLRLAGGTGELFF. CDR3 DNA sequence: TGTGCCAGCAGCTTAAGACTAGCGGGAGGCACCGGGGAGCTGTTTTTT.